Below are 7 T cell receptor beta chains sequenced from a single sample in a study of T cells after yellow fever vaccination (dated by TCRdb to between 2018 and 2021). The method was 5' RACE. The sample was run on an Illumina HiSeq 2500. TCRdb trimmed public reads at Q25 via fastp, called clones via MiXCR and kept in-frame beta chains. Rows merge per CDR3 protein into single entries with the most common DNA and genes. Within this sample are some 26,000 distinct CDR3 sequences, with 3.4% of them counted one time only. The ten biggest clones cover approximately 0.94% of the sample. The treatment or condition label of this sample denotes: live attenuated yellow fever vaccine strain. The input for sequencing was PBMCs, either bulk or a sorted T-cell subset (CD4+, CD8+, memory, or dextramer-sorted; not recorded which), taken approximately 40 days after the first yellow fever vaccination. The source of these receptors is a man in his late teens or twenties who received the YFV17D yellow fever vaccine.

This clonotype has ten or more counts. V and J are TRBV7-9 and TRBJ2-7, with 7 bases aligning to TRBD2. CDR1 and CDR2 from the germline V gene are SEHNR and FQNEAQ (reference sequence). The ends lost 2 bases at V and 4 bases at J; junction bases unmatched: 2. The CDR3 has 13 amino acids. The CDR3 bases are TGTGCCAGCAGCTTATCCGGGGGGTACGAGCAGTACTTC. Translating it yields CASSLSGGYEQYF.

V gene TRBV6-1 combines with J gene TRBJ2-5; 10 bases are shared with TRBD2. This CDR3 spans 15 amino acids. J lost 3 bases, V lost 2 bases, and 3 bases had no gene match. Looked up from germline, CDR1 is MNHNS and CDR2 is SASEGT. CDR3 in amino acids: CASSERTSGKETQYF. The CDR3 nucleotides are TGTGCCAGCAGTGAAAGGACTAGCGGAAAAGAGACCCAGTACTTC.

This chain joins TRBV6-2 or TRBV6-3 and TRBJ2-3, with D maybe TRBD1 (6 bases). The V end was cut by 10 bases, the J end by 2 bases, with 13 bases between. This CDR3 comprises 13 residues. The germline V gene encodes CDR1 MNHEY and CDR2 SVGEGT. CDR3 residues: CAIADRYTDTQYF. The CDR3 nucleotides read TGTGCCATTGCGGACAGATACACAGATACGCAGTATTTT.

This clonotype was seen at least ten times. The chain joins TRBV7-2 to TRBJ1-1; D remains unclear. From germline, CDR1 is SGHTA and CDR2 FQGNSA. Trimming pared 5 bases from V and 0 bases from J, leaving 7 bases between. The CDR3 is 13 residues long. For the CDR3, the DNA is TGTGCCAGCAGCCGTGGGATGAACACTGAAGCTTTCTTT. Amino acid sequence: CASSRGMNTEAFF.

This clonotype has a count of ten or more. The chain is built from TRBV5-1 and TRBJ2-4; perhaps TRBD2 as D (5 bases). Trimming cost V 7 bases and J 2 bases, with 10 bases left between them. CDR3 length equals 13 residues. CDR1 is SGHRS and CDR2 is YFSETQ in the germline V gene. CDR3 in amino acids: CASGVGTKNIQYF. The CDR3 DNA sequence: TGCGCCAGCGGGGTCGGGACCAAAAACATTCAGTACTTC.

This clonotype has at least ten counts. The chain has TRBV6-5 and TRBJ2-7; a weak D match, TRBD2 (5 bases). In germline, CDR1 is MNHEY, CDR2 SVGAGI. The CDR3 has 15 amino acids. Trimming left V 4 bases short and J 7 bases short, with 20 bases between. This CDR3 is CASSFRSGGGKEQYF. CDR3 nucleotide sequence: TGTGCCAGCAGTTTCCGGAGTGGAGGAGGTAAAGAGCAGTACTTC.

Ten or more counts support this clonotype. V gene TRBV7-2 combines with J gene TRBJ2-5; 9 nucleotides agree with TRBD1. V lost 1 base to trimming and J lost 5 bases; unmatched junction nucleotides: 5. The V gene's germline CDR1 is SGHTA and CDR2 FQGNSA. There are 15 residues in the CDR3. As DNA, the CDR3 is TGTGCCAGCAGCTTAGACAGGGGGCGTGTTGAGACCCAGTACTTC. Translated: CASSLDRGRVETQYF.